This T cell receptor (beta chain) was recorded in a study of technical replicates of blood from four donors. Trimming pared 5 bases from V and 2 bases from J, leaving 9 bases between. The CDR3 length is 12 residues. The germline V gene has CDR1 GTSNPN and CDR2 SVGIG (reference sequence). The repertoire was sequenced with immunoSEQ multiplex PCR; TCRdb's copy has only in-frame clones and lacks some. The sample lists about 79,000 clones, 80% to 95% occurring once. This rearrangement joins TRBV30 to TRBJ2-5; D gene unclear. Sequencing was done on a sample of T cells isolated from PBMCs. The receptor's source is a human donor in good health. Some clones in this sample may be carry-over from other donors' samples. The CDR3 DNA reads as TGTGCCTGGGGGCAGCAACAAGAGACCCAGTACTTC. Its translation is CAWGQQQETQYF.